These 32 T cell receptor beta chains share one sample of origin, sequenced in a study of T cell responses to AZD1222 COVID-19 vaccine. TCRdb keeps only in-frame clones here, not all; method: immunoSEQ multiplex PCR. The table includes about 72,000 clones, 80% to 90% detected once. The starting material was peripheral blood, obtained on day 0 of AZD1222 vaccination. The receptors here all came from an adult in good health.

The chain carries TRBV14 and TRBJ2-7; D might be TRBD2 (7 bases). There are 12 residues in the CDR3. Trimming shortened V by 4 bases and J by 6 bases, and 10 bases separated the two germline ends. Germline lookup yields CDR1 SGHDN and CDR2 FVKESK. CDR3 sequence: CASSREGGEQYF. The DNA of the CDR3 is TGTGCCAGCAGCCGGGAGGGGGGCGAGCAGTACTTC.

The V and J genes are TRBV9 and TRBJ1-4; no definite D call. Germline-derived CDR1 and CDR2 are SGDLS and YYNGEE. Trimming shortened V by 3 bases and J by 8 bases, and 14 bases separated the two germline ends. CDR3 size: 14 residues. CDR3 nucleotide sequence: TGTGCCAGCAGCGCAGAAAGCAGAGGGGAAAAACTGTTTTTT. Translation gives CASSAESRGEKLFF.

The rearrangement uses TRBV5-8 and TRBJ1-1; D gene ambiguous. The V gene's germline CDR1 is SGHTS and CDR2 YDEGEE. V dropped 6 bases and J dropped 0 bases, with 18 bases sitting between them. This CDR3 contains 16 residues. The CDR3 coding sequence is TGTGCCAGCATCAAACACTGGGGAAGACTGAACACTGAAGCTTTCTTT. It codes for CASIKHWGRLNTEAFF. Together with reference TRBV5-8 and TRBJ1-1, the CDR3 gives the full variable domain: EAGVTQSPTHLIKTRGQQATLRCSPISGHTSVYWYQQALGLGLQFLLWYDEGEERNRGNFPPRFSGRQFPNYSSELNVNALELEDSALYLCASIKHWGRLNTEAFFGQGTRLTVV.

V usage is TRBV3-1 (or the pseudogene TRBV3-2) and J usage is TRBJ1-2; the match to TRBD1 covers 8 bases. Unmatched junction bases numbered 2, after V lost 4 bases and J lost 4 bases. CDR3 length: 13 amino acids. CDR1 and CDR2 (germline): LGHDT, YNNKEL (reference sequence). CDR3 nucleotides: TGTGCCAGCAGCCCCGGACAGGGCTATGGCTACACCTTC. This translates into CASSPGQGYGYTF.

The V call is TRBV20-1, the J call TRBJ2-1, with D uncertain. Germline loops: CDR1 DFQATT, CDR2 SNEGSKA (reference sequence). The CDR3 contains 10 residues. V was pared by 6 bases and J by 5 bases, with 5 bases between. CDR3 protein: CSATHNEQFF. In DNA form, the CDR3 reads TGCAGTGCGACCCACAATGAGCAGTTCTTC.

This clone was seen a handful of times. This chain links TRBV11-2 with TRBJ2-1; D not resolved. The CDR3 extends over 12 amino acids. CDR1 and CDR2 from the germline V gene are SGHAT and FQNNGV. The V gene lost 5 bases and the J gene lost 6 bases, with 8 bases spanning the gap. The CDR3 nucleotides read TGTGCCAGCAGCGTCCACGGCAATGAGCAGTTCTTC. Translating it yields CASSVHGNEQFF.

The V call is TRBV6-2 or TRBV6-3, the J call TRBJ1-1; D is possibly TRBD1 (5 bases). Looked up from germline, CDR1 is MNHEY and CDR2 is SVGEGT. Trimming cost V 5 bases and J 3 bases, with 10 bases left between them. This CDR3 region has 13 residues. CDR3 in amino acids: CASSPQGYTEAFF. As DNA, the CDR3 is TGTGCCAGCAGTCCCCAGGGATACACTGAAGCTTTCTTT.

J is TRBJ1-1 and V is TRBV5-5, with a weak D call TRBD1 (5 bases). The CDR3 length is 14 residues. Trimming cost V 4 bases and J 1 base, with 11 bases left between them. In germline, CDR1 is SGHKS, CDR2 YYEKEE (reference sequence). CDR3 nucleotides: TGTGCCAGCAGCCCAGGGCTTAGGAACACTGAAGCTTTCTTT. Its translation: CASSPGLRNTEAFF.

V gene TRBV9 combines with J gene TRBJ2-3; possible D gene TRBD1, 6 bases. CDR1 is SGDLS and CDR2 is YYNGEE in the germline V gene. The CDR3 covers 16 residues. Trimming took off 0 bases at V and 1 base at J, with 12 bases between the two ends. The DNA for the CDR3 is TGTGCCAGCAGCGTAGTAGGGACAACGGGCACAGATACGCAGTATTTT. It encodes CASSVVGTTGTDTQYF.

Here the CDR3 reads CAWTGYSGEAFF. The CDR3 DNA is TGTGCCTGGACAGGGTATTCCGGTGAAGCTTTCTTT. The chain links TRBV30 to TRBJ1-1; maybe TRBD1 (5 bases). Trimming stripped 4 bases from V and 7 bases from J, with 13 bases between. Per the germline V gene, CDR1 is GTSNPN and CDR2 is SVGIG (reference sequence). The CDR3 extends over 12 amino acids.

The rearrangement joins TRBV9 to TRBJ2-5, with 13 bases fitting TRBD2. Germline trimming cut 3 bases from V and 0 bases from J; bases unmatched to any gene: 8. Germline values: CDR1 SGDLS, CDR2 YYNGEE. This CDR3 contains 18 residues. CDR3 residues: CASSELAGGPRYQETQYF. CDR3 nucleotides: TGTGCCAGCAGCGAACTAGCGGGGGGGCCCCGGTACCAAGAGACCCAGTACTTC.

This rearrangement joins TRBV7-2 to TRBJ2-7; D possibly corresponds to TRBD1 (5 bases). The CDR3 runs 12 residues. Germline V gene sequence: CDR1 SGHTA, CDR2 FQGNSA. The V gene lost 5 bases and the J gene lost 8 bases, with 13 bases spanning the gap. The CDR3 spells CASSPLTDQQYF. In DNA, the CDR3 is TGTGCCAGCAGCCCATTGACAGACCAGCAGTACTTC.

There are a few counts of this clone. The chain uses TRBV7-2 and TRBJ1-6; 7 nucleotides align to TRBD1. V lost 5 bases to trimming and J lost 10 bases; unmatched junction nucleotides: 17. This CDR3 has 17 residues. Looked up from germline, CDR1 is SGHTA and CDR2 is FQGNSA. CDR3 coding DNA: TGTGCCAGCAGCATCAGAGTAGTGACAGGGCAAGGCTCACCCCTCCACTTT. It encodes CASSIRVVTGQGSPLHF.

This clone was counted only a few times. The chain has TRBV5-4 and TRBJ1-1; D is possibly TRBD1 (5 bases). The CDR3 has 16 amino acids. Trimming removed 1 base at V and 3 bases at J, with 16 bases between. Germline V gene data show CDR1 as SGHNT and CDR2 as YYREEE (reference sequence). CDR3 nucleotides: TGTGCCAGCAGCTTGTACGGGGGGTACGAGGACACTGAAGCTTTCTTT. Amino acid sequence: CASSLYGGYEDTEAFF.

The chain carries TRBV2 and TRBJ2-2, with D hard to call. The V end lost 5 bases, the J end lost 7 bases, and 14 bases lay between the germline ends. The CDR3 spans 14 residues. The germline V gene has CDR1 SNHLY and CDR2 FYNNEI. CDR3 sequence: CASSFTVDGGELFF. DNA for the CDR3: TGTGCCAGCAGTTTTACGGTAGATGGCGGGGAGCTGTTTTTT.

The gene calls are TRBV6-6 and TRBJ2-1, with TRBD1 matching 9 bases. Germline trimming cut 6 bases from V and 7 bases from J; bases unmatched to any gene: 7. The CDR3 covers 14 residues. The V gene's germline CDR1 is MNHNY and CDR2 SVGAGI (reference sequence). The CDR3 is CASRTGTGSNEQFF. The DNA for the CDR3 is TGTGCCAGCAGAACTGGGACAGGGTCAAATGAGCAGTTCTTC.

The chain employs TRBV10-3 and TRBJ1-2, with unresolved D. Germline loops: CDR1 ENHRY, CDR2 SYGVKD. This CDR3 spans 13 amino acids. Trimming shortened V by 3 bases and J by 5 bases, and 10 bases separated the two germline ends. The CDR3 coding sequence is TGTGCCATCAGTGATGGGTCAGCTTATGGCTACACCTTC. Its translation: CAISDGSAYGYTF.

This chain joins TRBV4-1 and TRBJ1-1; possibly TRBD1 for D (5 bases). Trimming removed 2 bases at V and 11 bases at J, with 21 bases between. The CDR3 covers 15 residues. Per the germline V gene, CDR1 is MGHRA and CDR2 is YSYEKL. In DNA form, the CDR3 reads TGCGCCAGCAGCCAAAAAGGTTCAGGGTTGACTAGGGCTTTCTTT. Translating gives CASSQKGSGLTRAFF.

For the CDR3, the DNA is TGTGCCAGCAGTCCGATGACACGCCGAACCATATATTTT. It specifies CASSPMTRRTIYF. The V gene is TRBV28, the J gene TRBJ1-3, with D uncertain. The CDR3 sequence is 13 residues long. Germline values: CDR1 MDHEN, CDR2 SYDVKM. Trimming stripped 5 bases from V and 10 bases from J, with 15 bases between.

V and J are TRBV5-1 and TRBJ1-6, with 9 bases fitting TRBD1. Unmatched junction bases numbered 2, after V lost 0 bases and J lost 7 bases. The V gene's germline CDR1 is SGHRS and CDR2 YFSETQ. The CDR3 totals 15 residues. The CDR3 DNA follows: TGCGCCAGCAGCTTGGGTACAGGGGGCAATTCACCCCTCCACTTT. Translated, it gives CASSLGTGGNSPLHF.

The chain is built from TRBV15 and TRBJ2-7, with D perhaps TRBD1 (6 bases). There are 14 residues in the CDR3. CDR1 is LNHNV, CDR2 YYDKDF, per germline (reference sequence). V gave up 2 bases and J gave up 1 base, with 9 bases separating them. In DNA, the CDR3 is TGTGCCACCAGCAGAAAGGACAGATCCTACGAGCAGTACTTC. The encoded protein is CATSRKDRSYEQYF.

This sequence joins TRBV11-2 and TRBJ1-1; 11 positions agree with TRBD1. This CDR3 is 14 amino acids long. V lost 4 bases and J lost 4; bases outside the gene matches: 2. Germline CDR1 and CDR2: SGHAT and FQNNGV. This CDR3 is CASSWGQGGTEAFF. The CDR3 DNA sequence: TGTGCCAGCAGCTGGGGACAGGGGGGCACTGAAGCTTTCTTT.

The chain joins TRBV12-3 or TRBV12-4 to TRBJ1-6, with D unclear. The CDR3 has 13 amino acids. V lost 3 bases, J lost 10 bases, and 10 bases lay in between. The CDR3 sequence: CASSLEGRSPLHF. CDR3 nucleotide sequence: TGTGCCAGCAGTTTGGAGGGAAGATCACCCCTCCACTTT.

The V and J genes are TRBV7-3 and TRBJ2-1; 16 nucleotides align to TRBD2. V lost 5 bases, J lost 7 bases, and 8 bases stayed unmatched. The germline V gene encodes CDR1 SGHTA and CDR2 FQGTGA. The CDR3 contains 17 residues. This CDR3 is CASSTGTSGGAKNEQFF. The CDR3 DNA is TGTGCCAGCAGCACCGGGACTAGCGGGGGGGCCAAGAATGAGCAGTTCTTC.

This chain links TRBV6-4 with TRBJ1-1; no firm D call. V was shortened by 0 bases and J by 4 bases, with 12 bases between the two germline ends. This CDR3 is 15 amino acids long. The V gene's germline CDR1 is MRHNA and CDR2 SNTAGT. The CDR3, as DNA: TGTGCCAGCAGTGACTCGAGTGGGGTTGGCACTGAAGCTTTCTTT. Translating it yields CASSDSSGVGTEAFF.

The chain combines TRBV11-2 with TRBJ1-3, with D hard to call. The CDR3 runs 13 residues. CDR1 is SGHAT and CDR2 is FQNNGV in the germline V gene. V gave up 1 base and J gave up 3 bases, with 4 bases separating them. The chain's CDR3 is CASSLVVGNTIYF. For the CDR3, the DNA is TGTGCCAGCAGCTTAGTTGTTGGAAACACCATATATTTT.

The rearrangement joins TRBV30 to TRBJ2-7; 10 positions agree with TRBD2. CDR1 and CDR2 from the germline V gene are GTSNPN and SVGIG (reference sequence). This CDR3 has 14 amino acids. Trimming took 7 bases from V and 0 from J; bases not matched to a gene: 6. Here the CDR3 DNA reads TGTGCCTTCCTACTAGCGGGGAGCTCCTACGAGCAGTACTTC. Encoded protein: CAFLLAGSSYEQYF.

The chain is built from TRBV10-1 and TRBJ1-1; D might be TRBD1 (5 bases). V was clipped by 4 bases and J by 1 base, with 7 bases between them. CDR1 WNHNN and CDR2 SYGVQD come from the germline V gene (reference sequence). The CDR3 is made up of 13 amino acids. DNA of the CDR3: TGCGCCAGCAGTGGGGGGGAGAACACTGAAGCTTTCTTT. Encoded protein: CASSGGENTEAFF.

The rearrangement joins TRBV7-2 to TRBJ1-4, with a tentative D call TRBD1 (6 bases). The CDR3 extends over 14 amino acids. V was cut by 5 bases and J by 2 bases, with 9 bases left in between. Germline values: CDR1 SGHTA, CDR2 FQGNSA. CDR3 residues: CASSEGGTNEKLFF. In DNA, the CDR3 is TGTGCCAGCAGCGAGGGGGGGACTAATGAAAAACTGTTTTTT.

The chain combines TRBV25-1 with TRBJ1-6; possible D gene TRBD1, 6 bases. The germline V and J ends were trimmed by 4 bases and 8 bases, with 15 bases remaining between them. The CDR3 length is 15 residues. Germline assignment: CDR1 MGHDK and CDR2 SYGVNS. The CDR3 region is CASSGYRELHSPLHF. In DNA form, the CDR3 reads TGTGCCAGCAGTGGTTACAGGGAACTACATTCACCCCTCCACTTT.

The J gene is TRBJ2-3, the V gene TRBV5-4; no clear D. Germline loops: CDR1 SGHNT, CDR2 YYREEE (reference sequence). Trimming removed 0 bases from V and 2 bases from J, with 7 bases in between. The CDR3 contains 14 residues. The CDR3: CASSLALNTDTQYF. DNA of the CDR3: TGTGCCAGCAGCTTGGCACTAAACACAGATACGCAGTATTTT.

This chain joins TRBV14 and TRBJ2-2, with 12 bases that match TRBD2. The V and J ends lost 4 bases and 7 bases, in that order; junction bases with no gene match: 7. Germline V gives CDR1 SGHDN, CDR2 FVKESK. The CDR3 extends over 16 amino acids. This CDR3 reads CASSPTSGGTGGELFF. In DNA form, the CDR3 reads TGTGCCAGCAGCCCCACTAGCGGGGGGACGGGCGGGGAGCTGTTTTTT.